The clone carrying this T cell receptor beta chain has just one count. Original data processing: Amplification with reference gene primers provided the estimates of nucleated cell counts. TCRdb's table, derived via immunoSEQ multiplex PCR, lists solely in-frame clones and lacks some. V, J and clone size are taken as reported in that table, and D and trimming were inferred from the DNA itself. In the table there are around 60,000 clones, 70% to 90% of which are singletons. This sample is part of a study of blood T cell repertoires in COVID-19. In the study overall: Sites across the United States, Italy and Spain contributed samples from acute and convalescent COVID-19. PBMCs, B-cell-depleted T cells, or T cells provided the cDNA or gDNA that made up the material.

CDR1 MNHEY and CDR2 SVGEGT come from the germline V gene. The junction had 6 bases not matched to a gene; V was cut back by 2 bases and J by 5 bases. The CDR3 extends over 14 amino acids. The gene calls are TRBV6-2 or TRBV6-3 and TRBJ2-7, with 7 bases that match TRBD1. The source material was peripheral blood. The sequence was obtained from a human donor in a cohort sampled during active COVID-19. CDR3 coding DNA: TGTGCCAGCAGTTACACCACAGGGGCGGACGAGCAGTACTTC. Translating it yields CASSYTTGADEQYF.